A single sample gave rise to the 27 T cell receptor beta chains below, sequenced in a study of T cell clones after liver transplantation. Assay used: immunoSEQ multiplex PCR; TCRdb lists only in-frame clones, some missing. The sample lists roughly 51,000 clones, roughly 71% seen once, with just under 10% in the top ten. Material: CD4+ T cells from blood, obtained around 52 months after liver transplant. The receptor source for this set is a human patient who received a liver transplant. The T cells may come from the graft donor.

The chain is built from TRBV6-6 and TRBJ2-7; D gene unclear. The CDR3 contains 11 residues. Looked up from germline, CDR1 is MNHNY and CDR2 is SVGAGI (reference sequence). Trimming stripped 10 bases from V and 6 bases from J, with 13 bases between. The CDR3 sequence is CAISTRAEQYF. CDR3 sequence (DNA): TGTGCCATTTCAACACGGGCCGAGCAGTACTTC.

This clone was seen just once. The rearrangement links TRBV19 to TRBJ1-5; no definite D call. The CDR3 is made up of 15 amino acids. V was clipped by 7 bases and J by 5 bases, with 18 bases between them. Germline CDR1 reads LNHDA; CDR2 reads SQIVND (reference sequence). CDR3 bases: TGTGCCAGTACCCGATTGGGGAGAGAGGATCAGCCCCAGCATTTT. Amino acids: CASTRLGREDQPQHF. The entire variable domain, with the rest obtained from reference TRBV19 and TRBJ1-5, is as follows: DGGITQSPKYLFRKEGQNVTLSCEQNLNHDAMYWYRQDPGQGLRLIYYSQIVNDFQKGDIAEGYSVSREKKESFPLTVTSAQKNPTAFYLCASTRLGREDQPQHFGDGTRLSIL.

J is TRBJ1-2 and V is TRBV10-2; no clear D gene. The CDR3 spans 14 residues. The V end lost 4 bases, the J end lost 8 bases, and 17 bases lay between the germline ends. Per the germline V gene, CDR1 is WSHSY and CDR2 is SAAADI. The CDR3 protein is CASSGRGRGEGYTF. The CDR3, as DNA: TGCGCCAGCAGTGGGAGAGGGAGAGGTGAAGGCTACACCTTC.

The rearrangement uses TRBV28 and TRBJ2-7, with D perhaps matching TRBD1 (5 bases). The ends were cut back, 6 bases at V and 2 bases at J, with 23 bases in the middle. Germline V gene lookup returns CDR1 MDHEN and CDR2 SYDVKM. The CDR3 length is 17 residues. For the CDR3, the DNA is TGTGCCAGCAGAGCCGACTCAGGGATGATCCTCACCTACGAGCAGTACTTC. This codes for CASRADSGMILTYEQYF.

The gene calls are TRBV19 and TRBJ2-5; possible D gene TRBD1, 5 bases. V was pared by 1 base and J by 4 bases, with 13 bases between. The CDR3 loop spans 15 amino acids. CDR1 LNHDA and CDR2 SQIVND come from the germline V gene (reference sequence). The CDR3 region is CASSIVGRAGETQYF. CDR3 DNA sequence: TGTGCCAGTAGTATAGTCGGCAGGGCAGGAGAGACCCAGTACTTC.

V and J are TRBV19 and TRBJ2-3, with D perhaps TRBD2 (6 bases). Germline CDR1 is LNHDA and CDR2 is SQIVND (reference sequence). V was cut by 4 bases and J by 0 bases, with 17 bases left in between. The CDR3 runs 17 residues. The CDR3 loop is CASSKNPRGTSTDTQYF. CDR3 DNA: TGTGCCAGTAGTAAAAACCCTCGGGGGACTAGCACAGATACGCAGTATTTT.

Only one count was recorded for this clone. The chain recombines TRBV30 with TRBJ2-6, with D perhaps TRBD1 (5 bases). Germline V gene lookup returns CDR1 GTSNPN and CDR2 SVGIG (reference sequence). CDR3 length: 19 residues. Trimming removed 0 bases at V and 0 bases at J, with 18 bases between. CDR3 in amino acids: CAWSVFTGDLTSGANVLTF. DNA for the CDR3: TGTGCCTGGAGTGTATTTACAGGCGATCTCACCTCTGGGGCCAACGTCCTGACTTTC.

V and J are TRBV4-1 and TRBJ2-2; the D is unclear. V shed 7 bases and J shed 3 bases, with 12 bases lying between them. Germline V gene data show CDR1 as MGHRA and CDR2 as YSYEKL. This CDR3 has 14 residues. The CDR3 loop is CASNRIWDTGELFF. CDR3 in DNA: TGCGCCAGCAACAGAATCTGGGACACCGGGGAGCTGTTTTTT.

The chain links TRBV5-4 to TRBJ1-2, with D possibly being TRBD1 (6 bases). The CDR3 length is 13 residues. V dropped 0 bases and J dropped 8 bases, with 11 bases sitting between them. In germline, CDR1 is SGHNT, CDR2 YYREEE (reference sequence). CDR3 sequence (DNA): TGTGCCAGCAGCTTGGCAGGGGTGGAGGGCTACACCTTC. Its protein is CASSLAGVEGYTF.

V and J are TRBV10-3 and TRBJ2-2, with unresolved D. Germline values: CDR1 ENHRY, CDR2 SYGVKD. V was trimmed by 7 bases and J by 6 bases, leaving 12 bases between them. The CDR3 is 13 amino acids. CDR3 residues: CAITLPGSGELFF. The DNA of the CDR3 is TGTGCCATCACCCTACCTGGGTCCGGGGAGCTGTTTTTT.

The CDR3 reads CANGSSGNTIYF. CDR3 sequence (DNA): TGTGCAAATGGGTCCTCTGGAAACACCATATATTTT. The V and J genes are TRBV12-2 and TRBJ1-3. TRBV12-2 is a pseudogene segment. CDR3 length: 12 residues.

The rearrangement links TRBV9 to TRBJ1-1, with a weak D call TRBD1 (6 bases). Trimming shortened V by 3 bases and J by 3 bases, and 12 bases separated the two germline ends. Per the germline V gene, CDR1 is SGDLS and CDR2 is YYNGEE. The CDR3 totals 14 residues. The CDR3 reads CASSARDTYTEAFF. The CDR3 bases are TGTGCCAGCAGCGCAAGGGACACTTACACTGAAGCTTTCTTT.

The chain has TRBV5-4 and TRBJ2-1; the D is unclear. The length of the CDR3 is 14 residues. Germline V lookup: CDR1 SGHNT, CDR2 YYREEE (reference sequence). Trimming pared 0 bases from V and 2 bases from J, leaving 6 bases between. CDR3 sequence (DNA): TGTGCCAGCAGCTTGGATCCCGCCTACAATGAGCAGTTCTTC. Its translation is CASSLDPAYNEQFF.

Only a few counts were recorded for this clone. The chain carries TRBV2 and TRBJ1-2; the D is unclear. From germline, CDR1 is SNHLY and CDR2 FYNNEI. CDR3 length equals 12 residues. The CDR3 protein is CATQLNLYGYTF. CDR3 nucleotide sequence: TGTGCGACGCAGTTGAACCTCTATGGCTACACCTTC.

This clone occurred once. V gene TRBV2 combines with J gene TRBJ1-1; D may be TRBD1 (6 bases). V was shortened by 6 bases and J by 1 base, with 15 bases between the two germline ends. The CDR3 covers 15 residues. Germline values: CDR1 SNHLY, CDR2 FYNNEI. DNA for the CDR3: TGTGCCAGCAGGGGCCTTACAGGGTCGAACACTGAAGCTTTCTTT. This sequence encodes CASRGLTGSNTEAFF.

CDR3 in DNA: TGTGCCAGCAGATACTGGACAGGGGAAGAGACCCAGTACTTC. Translation: CASRYWTGEETQYF. The rearrangement links TRBV28 to TRBJ2-5; 9 bases match TRBD1. There are 14 residues in the CDR3. The ends lost 6 bases at V and 3 bases at J; junction bases unmatched: 5. Germline CDR1 MDHEN, CDR2 SYDVKM.

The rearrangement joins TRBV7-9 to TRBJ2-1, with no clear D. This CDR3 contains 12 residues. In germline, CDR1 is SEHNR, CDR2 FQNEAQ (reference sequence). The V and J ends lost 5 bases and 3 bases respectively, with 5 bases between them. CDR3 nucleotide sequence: TGTGCCAGCAGCGCTAGCTACAATGAGCAGTTCTTC. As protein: CASSASYNEQFF.

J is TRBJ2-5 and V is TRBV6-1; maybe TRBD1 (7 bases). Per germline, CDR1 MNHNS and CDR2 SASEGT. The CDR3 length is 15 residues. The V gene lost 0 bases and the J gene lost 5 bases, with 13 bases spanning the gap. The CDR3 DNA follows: TGTGCCAGCAGTGAAGCTTTGGCAGGGGGGGAGACCCAGTACTTC. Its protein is CASSEALAGGETQYF.

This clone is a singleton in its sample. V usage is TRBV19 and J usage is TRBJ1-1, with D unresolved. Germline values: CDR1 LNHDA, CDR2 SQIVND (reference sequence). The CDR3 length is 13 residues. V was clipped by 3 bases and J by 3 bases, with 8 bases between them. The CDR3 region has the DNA TGTGCCAGTAGTATCGTACAGCACACTGAAGCTTTCTTT. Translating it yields CASSIVQHTEAFF. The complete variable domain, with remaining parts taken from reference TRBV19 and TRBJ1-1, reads DGGITQSPKYLFRKEGQNVTLSCEQNLNHDAMYWYRQDPGQGLRLIYYSQIVNDFQKGDIAEGYSVSREKKESFPLTVTSAQKNPTAFYLCASSIVQHTEAFFGQGTRLTVV.

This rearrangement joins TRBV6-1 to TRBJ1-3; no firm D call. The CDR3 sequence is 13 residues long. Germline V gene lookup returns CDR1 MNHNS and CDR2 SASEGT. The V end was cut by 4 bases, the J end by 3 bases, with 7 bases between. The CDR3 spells CASSAEIGNTIYF. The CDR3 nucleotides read TGTGCCAGCAGTGCAGAGATTGGAAACACCATATATTTT.

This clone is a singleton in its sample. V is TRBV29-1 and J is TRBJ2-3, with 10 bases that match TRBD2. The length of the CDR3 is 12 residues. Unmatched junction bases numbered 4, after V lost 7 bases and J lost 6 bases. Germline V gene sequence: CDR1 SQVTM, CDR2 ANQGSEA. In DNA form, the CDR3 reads TGCAGCGCAGCGGGGGGGGAGGATACGCAGTATTTT. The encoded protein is CSAAGGEDTQYF.

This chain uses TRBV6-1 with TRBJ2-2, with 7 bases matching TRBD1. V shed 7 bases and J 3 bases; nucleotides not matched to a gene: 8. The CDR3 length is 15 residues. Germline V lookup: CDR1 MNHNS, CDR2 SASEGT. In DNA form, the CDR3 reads TGTGCCAGCAAGATCAGACAGGGTGACACCGGGGAGCTGTTTTTT. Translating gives CASKIRQGDTGELFF.

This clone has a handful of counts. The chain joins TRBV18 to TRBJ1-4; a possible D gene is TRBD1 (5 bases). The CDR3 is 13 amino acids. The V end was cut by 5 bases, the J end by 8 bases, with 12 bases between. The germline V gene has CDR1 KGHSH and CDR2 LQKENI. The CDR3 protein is CASSKGRDEKLFF. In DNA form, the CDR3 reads TGTGCCAGCTCAAAAGGGAGGGACGAAAAACTGTTTTTT.

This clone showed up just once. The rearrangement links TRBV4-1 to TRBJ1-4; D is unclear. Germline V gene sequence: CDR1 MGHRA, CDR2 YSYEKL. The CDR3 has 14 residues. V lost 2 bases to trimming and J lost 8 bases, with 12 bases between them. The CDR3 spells CASSQLELEEKLFF. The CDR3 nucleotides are TGCGCCAGCAGCCAACTAGAATTGGAAGAAAAACTGTTTTTT.

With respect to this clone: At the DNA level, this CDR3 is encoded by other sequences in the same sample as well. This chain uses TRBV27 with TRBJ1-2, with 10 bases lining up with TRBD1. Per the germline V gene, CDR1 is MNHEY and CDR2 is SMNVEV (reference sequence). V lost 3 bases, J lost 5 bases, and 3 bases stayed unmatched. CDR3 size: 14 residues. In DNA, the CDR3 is TGTGCCAGCAGTTTTTCGGGACAGGGGTATGGCTACACCTTC. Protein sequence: CASSFSGQGYGYTF.

CDR3 loop: CASSEGRGDTQYF. In DNA, the CDR3 is TGTGCCAGCAGTGAGGGCAGAGGGGATACGCAGTATTTT. The J gene is TRBJ2-3, the V gene TRBV6-4; D is perhaps TRBD2 (5 bases). The CDR3 extends over 13 amino acids. Per the germline V gene, CDR1 is MRHNA and CDR2 is SNTAGT. V was shortened by 3 bases and J by 6 bases, with 10 bases between the two germline ends.

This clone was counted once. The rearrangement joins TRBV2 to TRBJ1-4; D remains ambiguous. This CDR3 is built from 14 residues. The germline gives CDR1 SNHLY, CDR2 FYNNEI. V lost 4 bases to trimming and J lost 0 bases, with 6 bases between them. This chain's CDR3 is CASSVPPTNEKLFF. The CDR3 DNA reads TGTGCCAGCAGTGTTCCCCCAACTAATGAAAAACTGTTTTTT.